This T cell receptor beta chain appears in the sequencing data of a study of T cell clones after liver transplantation. Findings and caveats of the study: A larger donor-reactive than third-party decline suggested partial antigen-specific deletion.

A note on this clone: What it recognizes is unknown.

Assay: immunoSEQ multiplex PCR; the TCRdb copy retains only in-frame clones and omits some. Of roughly 20,000 clones detected, around 90% appear once; the ten largest clones hold approximately 13%. With 6 bases removed from V and 7 bases from J, the gap between germline ends came to 10 bases. The length of the CDR3 is 12 residues. Germline loops: CDR1 SGHTA, CDR2 FQGNSA. The chain recombines TRBV7-2 with TRBJ1-5; D unresolved. The clonotype originates from a human donor who received a liver transplant. This material consisted of CD8+ T cells from blood, taken before liver transplant. CDR3 sequence (DNA): TGTGCCAGCAGTTTTAACGGGCAGCCCCAGCATTTT. Amino acids: CASSFNGQPQHF.